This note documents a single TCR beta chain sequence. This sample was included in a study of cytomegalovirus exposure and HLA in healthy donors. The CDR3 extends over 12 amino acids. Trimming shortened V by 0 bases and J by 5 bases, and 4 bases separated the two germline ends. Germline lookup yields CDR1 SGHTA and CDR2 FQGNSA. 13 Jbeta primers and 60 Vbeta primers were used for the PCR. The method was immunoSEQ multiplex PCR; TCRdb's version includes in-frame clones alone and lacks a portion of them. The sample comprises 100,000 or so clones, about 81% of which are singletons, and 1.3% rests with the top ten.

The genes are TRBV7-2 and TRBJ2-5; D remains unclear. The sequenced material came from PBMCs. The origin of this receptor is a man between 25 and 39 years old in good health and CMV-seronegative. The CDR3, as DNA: TGTGCCAGCAGCTTAGCGCAGGAGACCCAGTACTTC. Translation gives CASSLAQETQYF.